The 9 T cell receptor beta chains given below trace back to one sample, sequenced in a study of blood T cell repertoires in COVID-19. Sequenced by immunoSEQ multiplex PCR; TCRdb stores in-frame clones only, minus some. This table has roughly 180,000 clones, 87% appearing once. The sequenced material came from PBMCs or T cells enriched from blood (not recorded which). Source of these receptors: a woman younger than 45 who had recovered from COVID-19.

J is TRBJ1-5 and V is TRBV2; D is unresolved. Trimming removed 7 bases from V and 6 bases from J, with 19 bases in between. The V gene's germline CDR1 is SNHLY and CDR2 FYNNEI. The CDR3 loop spans 15 amino acids. CDR3 sequence reads: CASNRAGAAGQPQHF. The CDR3 DNA follows: TGTGCCAGCAATCGAGCCGGCGCAGCAGGTCAGCCCCAGCATTTT.

V and J are TRBV5-6 and TRBJ2-2; 8 nucleotides agree with TRBD2. The trim removed 3 bases at V and 5 bases at J, leaving 6 bases unmatched. Germline CDR1 is SGHDT and CDR2 is YYEEEE. This CDR3 contains 15 residues. The CDR3 bases are TGTGCCAGCAGCTCAAGCGGGAGTGGGACCGGGGAGCTGTTTTTT. Amino acids: CASSSSGSGTGELFF.

J is TRBJ1-3 and V is TRBV9, with TRBD1 matching over 8 bases. Germline V lookup: CDR1 SGDLS, CDR2 YYNGEE. V gave up 1 base and J gave up 4 bases; unmatched junction bases: 4. The CDR3 has 15 residues. The CDR3 nucleotides read TGTGCCAGCAGCGTATCACAGGGGGACGGAAACACCATATATTTT. It yields the protein CASSVSQGDGNTIYF.

The gene calls are TRBV4-3 and TRBJ2-2, with D tentatively TRBD1 (5 bases). The V and J ends lost 0 bases and 4 bases respectively, with 18 bases between them. The length of the CDR3 is 18 residues. CDR1 is LGHNA, CDR2 YSLEER, per germline. CDR3 sequence: CASSQDPGQDLSTGELFF. The CDR3 DNA reads as TGCGCCAGCAGCCAAGACCCCGGACAAGACTTGTCCACCGGGGAGCTGTTTTTT.

This chain connects TRBV19 to TRBJ2-2; D may be TRBD2 (6 bases). Trimming took 7 bases from V and 6 from J, leaving 15 bases between them. Germline V lookup: CDR1 LNHDA, CDR2 SQIVND (reference sequence). The CDR3 spans 14 residues. CDR3 region: CASISGSSAGELFF. Here the CDR3 DNA reads TGTGCCAGTATAAGCGGGTCGAGTGCCGGGGAGCTGTTTTTT.

This clone was observed once. The genes are TRBV7-8 and TRBJ2-2; 10 positions match TRBD1. The trim removed 8 bases at V and 3 bases at J, leaving 6 bases unmatched. CDR3 length: 15 amino acids. Germline loops: CDR1 SGHVS, CDR2 FQNEAQ. CDR3 sequence (DNA): TGTGCCAGCGGCCGGGACAGGGGTTACACCGGGGAGCTGTTTTTT. Its protein product is CASGRDRGYTGELFF.

The rearrangement uses TRBV5-1 and TRBJ1-5; D uncertain. The V gene's germline CDR1 is SGHRS and CDR2 YFSETQ. V was trimmed by 2 bases and J by 7 bases, leaving 10 bases between them. The CDR3 consists of 13 residues. The CDR3 nucleotides are TGCGCCAGCAGCTTCGCGGGTGGGCAGCCCCAGCATTTT. Translation gives CASSFAGGQPQHF.

This chain connects TRBV6-5 to TRBJ1-2; D unclear. Germline values: CDR1 MNHEY, CDR2 SVGAGI. The CDR3 sequence is 12 residues long. V lost 7 bases, J lost 8 bases, and 14 bases lay in between. The CDR3 loop reads CASTNTAGGYTF. The CDR3 DNA is TGTGCCAGCACAAATACCGCGGGGGGCTACACCTTC.

The chain couples TRBV7-2 to TRBJ2-4; 11 nucleotides align to TRBD2. V was clipped by 5 bases and J by 2 bases; unmatched bases: 14. Germline V gene data show CDR1 as SGHTA and CDR2 as FQGNSA. The CDR3 runs 19 residues. The CDR3 loop is CASSPLVLAGGASKNIQYF. The CDR3 nucleotides read TGTGCCAGCAGCCCATTGGTCTTAGCGGGGGGGGCTTCCAAAAACATTCAGTACTTC.